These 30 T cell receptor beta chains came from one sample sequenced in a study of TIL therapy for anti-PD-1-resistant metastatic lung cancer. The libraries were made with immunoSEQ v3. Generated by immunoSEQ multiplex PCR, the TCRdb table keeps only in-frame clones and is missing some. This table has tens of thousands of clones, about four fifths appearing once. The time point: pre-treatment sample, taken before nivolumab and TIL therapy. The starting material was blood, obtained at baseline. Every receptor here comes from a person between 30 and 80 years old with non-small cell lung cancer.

CDR3 DNA: TGTGCCAGCAGCCTCTCCGGTTTCAGGTCCAATGAGCAGTTCTTC. It translates to CASSLSGFRSNEQFF. The chain employs TRBV28 and TRBJ2-1; no definite D call. Germline loops: CDR1 MDHEN, CDR2 SYDVKM. With 6 bases removed from V and 6 bases from J, the gap between germline ends came to 18 bases. The CDR3 consists of 15 residues.

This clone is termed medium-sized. CDR3 loop: CASSLIQGQGKENTIYF. CDR3 nucleotides: TGTGCCAGCAGCTTGATCCAGGGACAGGGGAAGGAAAACACCATATATTTT. The chain joins TRBV5-6 to TRBJ1-3; 10 bases map to TRBD1. CDR3 length: 17 residues. CDR1 and CDR2 from the germline V gene are SGHDT and YYEEEE. The J segment lost 6 bases and the V segment lost 1 base, leaving 10 bases of the junction unmatched.

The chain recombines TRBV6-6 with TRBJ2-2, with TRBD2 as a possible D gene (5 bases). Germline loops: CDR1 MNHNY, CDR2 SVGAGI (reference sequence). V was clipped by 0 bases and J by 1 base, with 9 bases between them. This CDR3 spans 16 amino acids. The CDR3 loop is CASSYSNGGNTGELFF. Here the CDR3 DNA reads TGTGCCAGCAGTTACTCAAACGGAGGGAACACCGGGGAGCTGTTTTTT.

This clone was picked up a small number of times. The CDR3 DNA is TGTGCCAGCAGCGACTGGACCGGAGCTCCTGAAGGAAATGGCTACACCTTC. This gives the protein CASSDWTGAPEGNGYTF. This chain uses TRBV25-1 with TRBJ1-2; D is uncertain. The CDR3 contains 17 residues. The germline gives CDR1 MGHDK, CDR2 SYGVNS. V lost 6 bases and J 6 bases, leaving 26 bases between the germline ends.

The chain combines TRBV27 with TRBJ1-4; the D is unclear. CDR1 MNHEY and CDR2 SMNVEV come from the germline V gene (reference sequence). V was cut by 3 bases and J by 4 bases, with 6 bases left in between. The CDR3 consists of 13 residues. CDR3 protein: CASSFWGNEKLFF. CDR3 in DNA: TGTGCCAGCAGTTTCTGGGGTAATGAAAAACTGTTTTTT. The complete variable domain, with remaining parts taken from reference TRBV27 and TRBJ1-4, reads EAQVTQNPRYLITVTGKKLTVTCSQNMNHEYMSWYRQDPGLGLRQIYYSMNVEVTDKGDVPEGYKVSRKEKRNFPLILESPSPNQTSLYFCASSFWGNEKLFFGSGTQLSVL.

The CDR3 protein is CASSKNLALYGYTF. CDR3 in DNA: TGTGCCAGCAGCAAAAACCTTGCTCTTTATGGCTACACCTTC. The chain uses TRBV21-1 and TRBJ1-2. TRBV21-1 is annotated as a pseudogene. This CDR3 is 14 amino acids long.

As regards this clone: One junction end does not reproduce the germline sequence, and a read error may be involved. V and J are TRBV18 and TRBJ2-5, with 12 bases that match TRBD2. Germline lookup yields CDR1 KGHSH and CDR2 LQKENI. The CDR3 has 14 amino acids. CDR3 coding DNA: TGTGCCAGCTCACCGCCGACTAGCGGGGGAATTGTGCACTTC. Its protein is CASSPPTSGGIVHF.

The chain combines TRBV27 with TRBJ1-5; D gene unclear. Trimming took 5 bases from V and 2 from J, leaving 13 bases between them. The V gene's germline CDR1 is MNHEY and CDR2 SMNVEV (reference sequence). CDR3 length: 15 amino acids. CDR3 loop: CASSLSPHGNQPQHF. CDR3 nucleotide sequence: TGTGCCAGCAGTCTGTCGCCACATGGCAATCAGCCCCAGCATTTT.

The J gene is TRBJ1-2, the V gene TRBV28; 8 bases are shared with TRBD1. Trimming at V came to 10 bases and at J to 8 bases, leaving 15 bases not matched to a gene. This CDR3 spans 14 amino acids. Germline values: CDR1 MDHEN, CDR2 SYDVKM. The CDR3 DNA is TGTGCCACCACGCGGACAGGGAAAGTGGTGGGCTACACCTTC. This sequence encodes CATTRTGKVVGYTF.

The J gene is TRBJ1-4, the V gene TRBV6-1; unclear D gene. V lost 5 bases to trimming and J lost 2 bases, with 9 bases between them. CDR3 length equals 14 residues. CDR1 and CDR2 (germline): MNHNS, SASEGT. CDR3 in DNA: TGTGCCAGCAGTTCGTTTCAGACTAATGAAAAACTGTTTTTT. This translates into CASSSFQTNEKLFF.

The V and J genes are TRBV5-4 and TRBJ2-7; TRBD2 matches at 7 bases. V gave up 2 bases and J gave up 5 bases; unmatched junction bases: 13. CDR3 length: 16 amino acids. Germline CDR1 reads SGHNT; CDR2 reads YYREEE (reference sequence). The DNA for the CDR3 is TGTGCCAGCAGCTTTGGATCCGAGACTAGCTTCCACGAGCAGTACTTC. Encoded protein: CASSFGSETSFHEQYF.

The CDR3 bases are TGTGCCAGTAGTTCTCGGGGGGACACCGGGGAGCTGTTTTTT. This translates into CASSSRGDTGELFF. J is TRBJ2-2 and V is TRBV19; 7 bases agree with TRBD2. The junction had 3 bases not matched to a gene; V was cut back by 5 bases and J by 3 bases. Looked up from germline, CDR1 is LNHDA and CDR2 is SQIVND (reference sequence). This CDR3 is 14 amino acids long. The variable domain in full, completed from reference TRBV19 and TRBJ2-2, reads DGGITQSPKYLFRKEGQNVTLSCEQNLNHDAMYWYRQDPGQGLRLIYYSQIVNDFQKGDIAEGYSVSREKKESFPLTVTSAQKNPTAFYLCASSSRGDTGELFFGEGSRLTVL.

The CDR3 coding sequence is TGCAGCGTGTACAGGGATGGGGCTAATGAAAAACTGTTTTTT. Translating it yields CSVYRDGANEKLFF. The chain uses TRBV29-1 and TRBJ1-4, with D tentatively TRBD1 (6 bases). The V and J ends lost 6 bases and 3 bases respectively, with 14 bases between them. The CDR3 is made up of 14 amino acids. Germline values: CDR1 SQVTM, CDR2 ANQGSEA. Full variable domain (outside the CDR3, taken from reference TRBV29-1 and TRBJ1-4): SAVISQKPSRDICQRGTSLTIQCQVDSQVTMMFWYRQQPGQSLTLIATANQGSEATYESGFVIDKFPISRPNLTFSTLTVSNMSPEDSSIYLCSVYRDGANEKLFFGSGTQLSVL.

CDR3 sequence: CASSLEASGYNEQFF. CDR3 nucleotides: TGCGCCAGCAGCTTGGAAGCTAGCGGGTACAATGAGCAGTTCTTC. The rearrangement links TRBV5-1 to TRBJ2-1, with TRBD2 matching over 8 bases. Germline loops: CDR1 SGHRS, CDR2 YFSETQ. J gave up 4 bases and V 0 bases, and 3 bases lay outside the gene matches. The length of the CDR3 is 15 residues.

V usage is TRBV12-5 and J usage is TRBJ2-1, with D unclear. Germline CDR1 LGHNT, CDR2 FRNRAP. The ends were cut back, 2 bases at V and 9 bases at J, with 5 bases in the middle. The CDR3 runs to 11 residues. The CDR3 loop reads CASGLLGEQFF. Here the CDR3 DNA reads TGTGCTAGTGGTTTGTTAGGTGAGCAGTTCTTC.

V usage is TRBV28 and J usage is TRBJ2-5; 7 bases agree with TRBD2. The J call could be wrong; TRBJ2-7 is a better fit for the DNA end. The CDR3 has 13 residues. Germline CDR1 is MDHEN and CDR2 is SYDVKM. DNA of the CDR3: TGTGCCAGCAGTTTACCAGCGGGGTACGAGCAGTACTTC. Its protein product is CASSLPAGYEQYF.

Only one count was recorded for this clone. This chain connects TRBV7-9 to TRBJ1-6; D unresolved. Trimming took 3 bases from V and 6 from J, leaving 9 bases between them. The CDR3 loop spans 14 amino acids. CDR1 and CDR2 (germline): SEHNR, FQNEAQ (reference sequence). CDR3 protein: CASSFSAANSPLHF. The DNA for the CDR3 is TGTGCCAGCAGCTTTAGCGCGGCTAATTCACCCCTCCACTTT. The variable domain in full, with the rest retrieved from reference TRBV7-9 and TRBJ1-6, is DTGVSQNPRHKITKRGQNVTFRCDPISEHNRLYWYRQTLGQGPEFLTYFQNEAQLEKSRLLSDRFSAERPKGSFSTLEIQRTEQGDSAMYLCASSFSAANSPLHFGNGTRLTVT.

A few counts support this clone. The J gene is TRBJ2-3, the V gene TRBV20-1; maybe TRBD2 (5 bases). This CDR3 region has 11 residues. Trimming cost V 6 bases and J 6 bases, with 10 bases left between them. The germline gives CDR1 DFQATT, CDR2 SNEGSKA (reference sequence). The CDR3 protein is CSARGWDTQYF. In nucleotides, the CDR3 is TGCAGTGCCCGAGGGTGGGATACGCAGTATTTT.

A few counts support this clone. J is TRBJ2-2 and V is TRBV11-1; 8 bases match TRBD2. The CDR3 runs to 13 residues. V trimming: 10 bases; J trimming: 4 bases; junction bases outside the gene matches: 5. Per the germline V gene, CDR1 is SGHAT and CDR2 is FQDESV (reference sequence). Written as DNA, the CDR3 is TGTGCCACCGCGGGGGGAGTCACCGGGGAGCTGTTTTTT. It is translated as CATAGGVTGELFF.

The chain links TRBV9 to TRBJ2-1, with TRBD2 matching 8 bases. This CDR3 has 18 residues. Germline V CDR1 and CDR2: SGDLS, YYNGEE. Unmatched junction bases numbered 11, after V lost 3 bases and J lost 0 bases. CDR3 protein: CASSAFRGGGPSYNEQFF. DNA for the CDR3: TGTGCCAGCAGCGCATTTCGGGGCGGGGGGCCCTCCTACAATGAGCAGTTCTTC.

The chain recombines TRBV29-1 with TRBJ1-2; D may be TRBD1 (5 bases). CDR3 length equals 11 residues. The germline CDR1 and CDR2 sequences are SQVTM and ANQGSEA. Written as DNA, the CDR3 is TGCAGAACCGGGGGTAATAATGGCTACACCTTC. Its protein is CRTGGNNGYTF.

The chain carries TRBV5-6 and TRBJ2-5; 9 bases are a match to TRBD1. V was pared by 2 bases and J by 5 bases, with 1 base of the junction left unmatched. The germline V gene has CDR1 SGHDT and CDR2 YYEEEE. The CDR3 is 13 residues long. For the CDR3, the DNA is TGTGCCAGCAGCTTCGGACAGGGGGAGACCCAGTACTTC. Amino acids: CASSFGQGETQYF.

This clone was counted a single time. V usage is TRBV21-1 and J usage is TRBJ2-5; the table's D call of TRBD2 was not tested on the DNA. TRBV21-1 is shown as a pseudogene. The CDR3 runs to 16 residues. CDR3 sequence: CASSKVKREGLETQYF. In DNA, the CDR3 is TGTGCCAGCAGCAAAGTGAAGCGGGAGGGCCTGGAGACCCAGTACTTC.

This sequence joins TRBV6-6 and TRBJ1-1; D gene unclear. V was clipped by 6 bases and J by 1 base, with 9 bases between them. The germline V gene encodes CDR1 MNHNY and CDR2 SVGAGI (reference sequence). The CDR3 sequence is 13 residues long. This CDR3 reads CASRGARNTEAFF. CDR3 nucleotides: TGTGCCAGCAGGGGAGCACGGAACACTGAAGCTTTCTTT.

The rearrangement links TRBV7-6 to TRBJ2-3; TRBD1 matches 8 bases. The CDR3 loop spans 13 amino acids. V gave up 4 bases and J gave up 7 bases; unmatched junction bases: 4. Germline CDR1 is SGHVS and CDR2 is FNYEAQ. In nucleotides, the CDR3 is TGTGCCAGCAGCTCAACAGGGGGGAATACGCAGTATTTT. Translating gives CASSSTGGNTQYF.

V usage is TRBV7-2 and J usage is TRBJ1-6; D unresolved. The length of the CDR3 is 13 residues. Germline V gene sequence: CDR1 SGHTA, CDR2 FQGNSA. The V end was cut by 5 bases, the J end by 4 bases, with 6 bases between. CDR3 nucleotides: TGTGCCAGCAGCCAAACTTATAATTCACCCCTCCACTTT. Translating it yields CASSQTYNSPLHF.

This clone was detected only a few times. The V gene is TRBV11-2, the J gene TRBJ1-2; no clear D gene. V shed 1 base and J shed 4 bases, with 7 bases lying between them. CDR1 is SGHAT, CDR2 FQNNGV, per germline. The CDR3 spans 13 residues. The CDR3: CASSLGRIYGYTF. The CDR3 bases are TGTGCCAGCAGCTTAGGGCGGATCTATGGCTACACCTTC.

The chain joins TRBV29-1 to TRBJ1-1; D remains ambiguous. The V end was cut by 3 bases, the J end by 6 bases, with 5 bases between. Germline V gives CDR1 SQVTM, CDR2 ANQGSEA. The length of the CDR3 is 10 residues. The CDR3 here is CSVDWPEAFF. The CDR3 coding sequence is TGCAGCGTTGACTGGCCTGAAGCTTTCTTT.

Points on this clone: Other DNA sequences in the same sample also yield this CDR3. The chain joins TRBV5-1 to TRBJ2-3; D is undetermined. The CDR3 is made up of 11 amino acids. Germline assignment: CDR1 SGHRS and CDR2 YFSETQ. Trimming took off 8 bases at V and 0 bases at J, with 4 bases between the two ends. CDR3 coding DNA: TGCGCCAGTACTAGCACAGATACGCAGTATTTT. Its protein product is CASTSTDTQYF.

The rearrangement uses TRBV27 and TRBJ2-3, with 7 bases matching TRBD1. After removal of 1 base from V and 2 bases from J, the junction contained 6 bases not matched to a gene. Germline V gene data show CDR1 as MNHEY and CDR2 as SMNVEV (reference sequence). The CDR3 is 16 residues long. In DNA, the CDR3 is TGTGCCAGCAGTTTATATCCCGGGACAGTCACAGATACGCAGTATTTT. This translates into CASSLYPGTVTDTQYF.